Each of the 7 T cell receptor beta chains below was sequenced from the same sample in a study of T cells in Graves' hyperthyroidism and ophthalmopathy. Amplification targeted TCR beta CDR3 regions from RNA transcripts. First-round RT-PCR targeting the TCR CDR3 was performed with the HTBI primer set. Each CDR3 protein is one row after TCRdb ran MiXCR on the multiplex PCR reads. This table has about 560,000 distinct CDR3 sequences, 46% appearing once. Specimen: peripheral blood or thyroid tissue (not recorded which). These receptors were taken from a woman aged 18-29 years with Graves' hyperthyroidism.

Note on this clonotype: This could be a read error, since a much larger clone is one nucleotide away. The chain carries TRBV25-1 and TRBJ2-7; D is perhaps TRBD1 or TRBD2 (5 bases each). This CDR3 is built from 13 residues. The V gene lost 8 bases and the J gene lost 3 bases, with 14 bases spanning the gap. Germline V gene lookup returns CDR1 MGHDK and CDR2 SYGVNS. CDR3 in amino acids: CASCLEGIYEQYF. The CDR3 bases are TGTGCCAGCTGCTTAGAGGGGATCTACGAGCAGTACTTC.

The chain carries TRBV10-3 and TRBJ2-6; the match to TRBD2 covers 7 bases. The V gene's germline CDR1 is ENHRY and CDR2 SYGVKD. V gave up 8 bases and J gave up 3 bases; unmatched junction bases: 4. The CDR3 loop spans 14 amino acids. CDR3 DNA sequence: TGTGCCATCGGGAGGGACTTTGGGGCCAACGTCCTGACTTTC. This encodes CAIGRDFGANVLTF.

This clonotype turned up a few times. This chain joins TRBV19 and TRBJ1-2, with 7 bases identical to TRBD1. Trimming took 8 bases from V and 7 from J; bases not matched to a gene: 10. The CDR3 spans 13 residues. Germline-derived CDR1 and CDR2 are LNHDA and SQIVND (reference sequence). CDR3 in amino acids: CASGVDRDSGYTF. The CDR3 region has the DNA TGTGCCAGTGGTGTCGACAGGGACAGTGGCTACACCTTC. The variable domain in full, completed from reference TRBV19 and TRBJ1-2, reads DGGITQSPKYLFRKEGQNVTLSCEQNLNHDAMYWYRQDPGQGLRLIYYSQIVNDFQKGDIAEGYSVSREKKESFPLTVTSAQKNPTAFYLCASGVDRDSGYTFGSGTRLTVV.

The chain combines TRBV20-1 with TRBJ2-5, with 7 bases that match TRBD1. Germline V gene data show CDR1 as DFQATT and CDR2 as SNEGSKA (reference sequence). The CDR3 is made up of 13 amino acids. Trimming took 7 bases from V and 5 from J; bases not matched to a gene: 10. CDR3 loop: CSDPGQVVETQYF. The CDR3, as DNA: TGCAGTGACCCCGGACAGGTGGTCGAGACCCAGTACTTC.

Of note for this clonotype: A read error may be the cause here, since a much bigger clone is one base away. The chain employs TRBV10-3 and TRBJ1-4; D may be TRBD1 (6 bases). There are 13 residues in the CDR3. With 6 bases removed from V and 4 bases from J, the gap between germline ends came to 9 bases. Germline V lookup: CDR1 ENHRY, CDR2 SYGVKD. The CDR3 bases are TGTGCCATCAGCCGGACAGATAATGAAAAACTGTTTTTT. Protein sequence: CAISRTDNEKLFF.

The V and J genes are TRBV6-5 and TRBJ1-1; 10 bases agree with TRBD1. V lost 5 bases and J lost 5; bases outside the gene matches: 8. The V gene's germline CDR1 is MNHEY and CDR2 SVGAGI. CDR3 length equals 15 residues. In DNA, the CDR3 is TGTGCCAGCAGTGACATAGGACAGGGGGAGACTGAAGCTTTCTTT. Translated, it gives CASSDIGQGETEAFF.

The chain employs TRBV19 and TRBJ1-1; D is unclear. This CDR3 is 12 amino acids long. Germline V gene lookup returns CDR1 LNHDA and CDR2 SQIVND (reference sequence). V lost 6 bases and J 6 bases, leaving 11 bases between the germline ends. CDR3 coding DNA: TGTGCCAGTAGGATCGGTAGGGCTGAAGCTTTCTTT. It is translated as CASRIGRAEAFF.